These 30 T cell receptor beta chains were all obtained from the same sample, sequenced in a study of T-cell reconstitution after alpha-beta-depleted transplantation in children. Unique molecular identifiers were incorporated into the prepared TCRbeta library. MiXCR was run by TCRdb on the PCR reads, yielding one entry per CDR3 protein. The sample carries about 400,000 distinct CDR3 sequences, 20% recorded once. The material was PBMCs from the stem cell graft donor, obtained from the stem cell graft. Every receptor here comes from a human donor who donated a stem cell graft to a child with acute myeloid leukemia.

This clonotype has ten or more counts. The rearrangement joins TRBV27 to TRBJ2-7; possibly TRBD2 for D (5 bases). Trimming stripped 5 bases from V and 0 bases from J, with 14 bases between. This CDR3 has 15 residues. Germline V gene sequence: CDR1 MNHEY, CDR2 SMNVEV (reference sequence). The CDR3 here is CASSPMDSSSYEQYF. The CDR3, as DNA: TGTGCCAGCAGTCCCATGGACTCGAGCTCCTACGAGCAGTACTTC.

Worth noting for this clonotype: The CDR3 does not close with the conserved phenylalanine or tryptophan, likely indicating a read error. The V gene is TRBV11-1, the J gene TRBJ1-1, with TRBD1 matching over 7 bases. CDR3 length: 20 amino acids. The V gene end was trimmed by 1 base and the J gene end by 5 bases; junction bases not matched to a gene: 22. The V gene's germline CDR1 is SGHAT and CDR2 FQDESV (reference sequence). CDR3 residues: CASSLGGQGGRTGRLTEAFS. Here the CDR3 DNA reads TGTGCCAGCAGCTTAGGGGGTCAGGGGGGACGAACGGGCCGTTTGACTGAAGCTTTCTCT.

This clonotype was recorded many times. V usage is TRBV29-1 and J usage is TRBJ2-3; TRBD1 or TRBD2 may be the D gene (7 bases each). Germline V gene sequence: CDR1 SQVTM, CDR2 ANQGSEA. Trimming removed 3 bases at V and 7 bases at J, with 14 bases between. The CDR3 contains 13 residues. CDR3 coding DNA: TGCAGCGTTGAGGGAGGGGGCCGGAATACGCAGTATTTT. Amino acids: CSVEGGGRNTQYF.

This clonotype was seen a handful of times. The CDR3 sequence: CATSARQGAKNEQFF. DNA for the CDR3: TGTGCCACCAGTGCGAGACAGGGGGCCAAGAATGAGCAGTTCTTC. The chain uses TRBV24-1 and TRBJ2-1; 10 bases fit TRBD1. CDR1 and CDR2 (germline): KGHDR, SFDVKD. CDR3 size: 15 residues. J was trimmed by 7 bases and V by 5 bases; bases with no gene match: 7.

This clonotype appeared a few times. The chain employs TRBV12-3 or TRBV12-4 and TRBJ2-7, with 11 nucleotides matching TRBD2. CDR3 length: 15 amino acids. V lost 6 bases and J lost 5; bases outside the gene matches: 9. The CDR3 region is CASRPGLAGPNEQYF. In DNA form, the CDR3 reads TGTGCCAGCAGACCTGGACTAGCGGGCCCCAACGAGCAGTACTTC.

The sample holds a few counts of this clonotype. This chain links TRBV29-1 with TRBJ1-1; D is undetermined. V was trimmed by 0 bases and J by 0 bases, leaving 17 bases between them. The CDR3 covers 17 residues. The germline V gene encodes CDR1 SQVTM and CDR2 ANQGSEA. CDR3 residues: CSVEDPWHSTMNTEAFF. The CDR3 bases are TGCAGCGTTGAAGATCCCTGGCACAGCACCATGAACACTGAAGCTTTCTTT.

Here the CDR3 reads CASSIAAETGNTIYF. The CDR3 DNA follows: TGTGCCAGTAGTATTGCGGCAGAAACTGGAAACACCATATATTTT. The V gene is TRBV19, the J gene TRBJ1-3; D is uncertain. V shed 3 bases and J shed 2 bases, with 11 bases lying between them. CDR3 length equals 15 residues. CDR1 is LNHDA and CDR2 is SQIVND in the germline V gene (reference sequence). Full variable domain (outside the CDR3, taken from reference TRBV19 and TRBJ1-3): DGGITQSPKYLFRKEGQNVTLSCEQNLNHDAMYWYRQDPGQGLRLIYYSQIVNDFQKGDIAEGYSVSREKKESFPLTVTSAQKNPTAFYLCASSIAAETGNTIYFGEGSWLTVV.

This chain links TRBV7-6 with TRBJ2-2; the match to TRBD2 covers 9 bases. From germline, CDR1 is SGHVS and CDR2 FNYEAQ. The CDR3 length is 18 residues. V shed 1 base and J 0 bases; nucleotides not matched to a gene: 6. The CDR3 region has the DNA TGTGCCAGCAGCTTAGTAGCAACTAGCGGGCCGAACACCGGGGAGCTGTTTTTT. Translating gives CASSLVATSGPNTGELFF.

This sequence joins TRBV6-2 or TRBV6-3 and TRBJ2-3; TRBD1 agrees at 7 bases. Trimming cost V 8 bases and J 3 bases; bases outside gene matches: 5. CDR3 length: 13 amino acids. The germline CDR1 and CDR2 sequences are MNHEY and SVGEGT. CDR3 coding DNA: TGTGCCAGCCAGACAGGGATGACAGATACGCAGTATTTT. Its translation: CASQTGMTDTQYF.

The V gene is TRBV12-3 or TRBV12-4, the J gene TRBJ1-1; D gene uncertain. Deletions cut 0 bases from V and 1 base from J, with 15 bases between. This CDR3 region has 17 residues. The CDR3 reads CASSLALDLSGNTEAFF. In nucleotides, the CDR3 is TGTGCCAGCAGTTTAGCGCTAGACCTCTCAGGGAACACTGAAGCTTTCTTT.

CDR3 residues: CASSPSGRDAEQYF. CDR3 in DNA: TGTGCCAGCAGTCCTAGCGGGAGGGATGCCGAGCAGTACTTC. The chain joins TRBV12-3 or TRBV12-4 to TRBJ2-7, with 12 positions matching TRBD2. The length of the CDR3 is 14 residues. After removal of 5 bases from V and 6 bases from J, the junction contained 5 bases not matched to a gene.

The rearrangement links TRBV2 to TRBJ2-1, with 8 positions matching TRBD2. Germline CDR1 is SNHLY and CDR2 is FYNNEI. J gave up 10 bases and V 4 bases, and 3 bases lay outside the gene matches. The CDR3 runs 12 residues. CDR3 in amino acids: CASSGRLAEQFF. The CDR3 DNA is TGTGCCAGCAGTGGCCGACTAGCGGAGCAGTTCTTC.

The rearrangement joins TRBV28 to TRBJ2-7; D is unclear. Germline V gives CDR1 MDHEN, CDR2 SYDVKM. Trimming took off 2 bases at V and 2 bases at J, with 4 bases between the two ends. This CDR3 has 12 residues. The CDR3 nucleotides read TGTGCCAGCAGTTTAAAACCCTACGAGCAGTACTTC. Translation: CASSLKPYEQYF. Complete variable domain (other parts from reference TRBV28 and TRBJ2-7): DVKVTQSSRYLVKRTGEKVFLECVQDMDHENMFWYRQDPGLGLRLIYFSYDVKMKEKGDIPEGYSVSREKKERFSLILESASTNQTSMYLCASSLKPYEQYFGPGTRLTVT.

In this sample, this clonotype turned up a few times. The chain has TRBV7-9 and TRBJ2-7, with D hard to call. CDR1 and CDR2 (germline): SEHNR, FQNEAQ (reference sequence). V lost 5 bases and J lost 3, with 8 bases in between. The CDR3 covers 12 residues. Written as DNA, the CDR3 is TGTGCCAGCAGCACGACGGACTACGAGCAGTACTTC. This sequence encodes CASSTTDYEQYF.

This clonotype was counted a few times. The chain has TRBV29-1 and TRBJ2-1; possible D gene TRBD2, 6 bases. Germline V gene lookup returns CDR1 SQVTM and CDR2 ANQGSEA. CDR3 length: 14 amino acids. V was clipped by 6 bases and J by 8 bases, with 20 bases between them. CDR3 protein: CSVVVGGGMDEQFF. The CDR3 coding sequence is TGCAGCGTCGTTGTCGGGGGTGGGATGGATGAGCAGTTCTTC.

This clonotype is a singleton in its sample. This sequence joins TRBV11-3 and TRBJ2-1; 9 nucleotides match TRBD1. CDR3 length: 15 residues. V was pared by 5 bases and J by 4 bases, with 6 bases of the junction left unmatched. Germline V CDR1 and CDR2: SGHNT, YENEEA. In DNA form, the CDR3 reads TGTGCCAGCAGCACCAGACAGGGGGTGTACAATGAGCAGTTCTTC. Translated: CASSTRQGVYNEQFF.

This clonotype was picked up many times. The CDR3 nucleotides read TGTGCCAGCAGGAATCACAGGGGGAACTATGGCTACACCTTC. This codes for CASRNHRGNYGYTF. The V and J genes are TRBV28 and TRBJ1-2, with TRBD1 matching over 8 bases. The CDR3 sequence is 14 residues long. With V trimmed by 6 bases and J by 2 bases, 5 bases remained unmatched. Germline CDR1 MDHEN, CDR2 SYDVKM.

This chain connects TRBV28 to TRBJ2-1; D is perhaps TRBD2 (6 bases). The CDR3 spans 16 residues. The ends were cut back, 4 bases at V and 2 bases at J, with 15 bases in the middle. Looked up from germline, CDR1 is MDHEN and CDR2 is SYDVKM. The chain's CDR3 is CASSSGQGGPYNEQFF. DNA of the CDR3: TGTGCCAGCAGTTCGGGGCAGGGAGGACCCTACAATGAGCAGTTCTTC.

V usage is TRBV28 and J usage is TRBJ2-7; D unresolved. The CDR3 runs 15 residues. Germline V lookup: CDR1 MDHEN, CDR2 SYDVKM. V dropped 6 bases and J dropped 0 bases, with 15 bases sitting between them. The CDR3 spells CASSPGLLSSYEQYF. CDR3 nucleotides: TGTGCCAGCAGCCCCGGGCTCCTCAGCTCCTACGAGCAGTACTTC.

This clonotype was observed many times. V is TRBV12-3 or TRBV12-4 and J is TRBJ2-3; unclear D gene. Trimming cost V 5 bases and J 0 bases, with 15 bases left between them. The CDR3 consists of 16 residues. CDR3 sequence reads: CASSPVVITSTDTQYF. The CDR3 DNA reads TGTGCCAGCAGTCCCGTGGTTATCACTAGCACAGATACGCAGTATTTT.

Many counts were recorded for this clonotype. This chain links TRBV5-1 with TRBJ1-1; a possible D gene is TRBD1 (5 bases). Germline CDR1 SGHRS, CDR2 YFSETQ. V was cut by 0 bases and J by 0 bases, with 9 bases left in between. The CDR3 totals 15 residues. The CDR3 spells CASSLASGLNTEAFF. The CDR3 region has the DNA TGCGCCAGCAGCTTGGCTTCAGGGTTGAACACTGAAGCTTTCTTT.

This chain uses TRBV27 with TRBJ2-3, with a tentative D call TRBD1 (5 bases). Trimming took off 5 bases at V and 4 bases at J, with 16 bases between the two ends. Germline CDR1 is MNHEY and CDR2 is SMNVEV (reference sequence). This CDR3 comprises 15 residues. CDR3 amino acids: CASSARRWGADTQYF. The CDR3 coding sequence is TGTGCCAGCAGTGCACGACGGTGGGGCGCAGATACGCAGTATTTT.

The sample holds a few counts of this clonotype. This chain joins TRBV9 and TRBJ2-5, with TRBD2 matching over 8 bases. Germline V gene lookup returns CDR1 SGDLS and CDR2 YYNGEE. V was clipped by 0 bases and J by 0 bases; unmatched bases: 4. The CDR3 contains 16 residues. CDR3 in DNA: TGTGCCAGCAGCGTAGGGGTAGCGGGGTACCAAGAGACCCAGTACTTC. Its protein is CASSVGVAGYQETQYF.

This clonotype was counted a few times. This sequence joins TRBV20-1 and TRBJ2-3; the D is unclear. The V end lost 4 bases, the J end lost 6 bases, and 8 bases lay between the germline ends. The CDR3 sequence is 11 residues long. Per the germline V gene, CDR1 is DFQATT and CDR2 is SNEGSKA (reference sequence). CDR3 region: CSANVYDTQYF. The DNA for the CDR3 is TGCAGTGCTAACGTCTACGATACGCAGTATTTT.

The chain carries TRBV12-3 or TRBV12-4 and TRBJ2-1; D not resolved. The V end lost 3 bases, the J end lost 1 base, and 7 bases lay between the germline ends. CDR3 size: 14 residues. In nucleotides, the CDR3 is TGTGCCAGCAGTTTGCACGGATCCTACAATGAGCAGTTCTTC. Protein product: CASSLHGSYNEQFF.

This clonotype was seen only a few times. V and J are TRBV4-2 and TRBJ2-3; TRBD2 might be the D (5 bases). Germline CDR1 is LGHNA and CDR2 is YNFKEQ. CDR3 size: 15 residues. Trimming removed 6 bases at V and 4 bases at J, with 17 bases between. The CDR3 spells CASSRTRLIPDTQYF. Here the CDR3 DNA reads TGTGCCAGCAGTAGAACTAGGCTTATCCCAGATACGCAGTATTTT.

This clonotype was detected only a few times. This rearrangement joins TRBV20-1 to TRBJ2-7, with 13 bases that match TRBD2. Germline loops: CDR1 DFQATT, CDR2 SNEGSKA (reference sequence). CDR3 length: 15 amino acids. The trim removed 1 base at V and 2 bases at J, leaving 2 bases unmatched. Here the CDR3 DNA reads TGCAGTGCTAGAGGGGGACTAGCGGGAACCTACGAGCAGTACTTC. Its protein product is CSARGGLAGTYEQYF.

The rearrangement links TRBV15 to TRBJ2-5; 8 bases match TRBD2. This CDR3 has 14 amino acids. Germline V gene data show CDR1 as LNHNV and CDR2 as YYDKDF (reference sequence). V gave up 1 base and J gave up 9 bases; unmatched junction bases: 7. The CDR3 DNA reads TGTGCCACCAGCAGAGTAAGGCGGGAGGTGGCCCAGTACTTC. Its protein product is CATSRVRREVAQYF.

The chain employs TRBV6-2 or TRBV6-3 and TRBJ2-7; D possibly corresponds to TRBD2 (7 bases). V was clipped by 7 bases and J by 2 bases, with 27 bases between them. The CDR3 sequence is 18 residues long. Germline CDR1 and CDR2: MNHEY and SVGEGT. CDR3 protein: CASTGGGLIERDPYEQYF. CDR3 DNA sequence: TGTGCCAGCACTGGGGGGGGCCTGATCGAGCGGGATCCCTACGAGCAGTACTTC.

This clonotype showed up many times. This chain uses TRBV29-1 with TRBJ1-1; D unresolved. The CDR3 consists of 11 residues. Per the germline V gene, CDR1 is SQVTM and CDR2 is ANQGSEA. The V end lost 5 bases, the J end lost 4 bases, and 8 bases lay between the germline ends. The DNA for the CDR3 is TGCAGCGTTAGGCGGAGCACTGAAGCTTTCTTT. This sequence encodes CSVRRSTEAFF.